Each of the 15 T cell receptor beta chains below was sequenced from the same sample in a study of T cells in Graves' hyperthyroidism and ophthalmopathy. There were TCR beta CDR3 regions amplified from RNA transcripts. First-round RT-PCR of the TCR CDR3 relied on the HTBI primer set. TCRdb re-derived calls from the multiplex PCR reads in MiXCR, one entry per CDR3 protein. The repertoire holds over 250,000 distinct CDR3 sequences, 15% to 20% seen once, with less than 70% in the top ten. Material: blood. Every receptor here comes from a woman aged 55 to 70 with Graves' ophthalmopathy.

This rearrangement joins TRBV6-2 or TRBV6-3 to TRBJ2-4; 12 nucleotides line up with TRBD1. Germline trimming cut 2 bases from V and 3 bases from J; bases unmatched to any gene: 14. In germline, CDR1 is MNHEY, CDR2 SVGEGT. CDR3 length: 20 amino acids. The CDR3 DNA is TGTGCCAGCAGTTACCTTCTGACGGGACAGGGGGCTAAGGTCAAAAACATTCAGTACTTC. Its protein is CASSYLLTGQGAKVKNIQYF.

The V call is TRBV20-1, the J call TRBJ2-3; 9 bases fit TRBD2. Germline CDR1 reads DFQATT; CDR2 reads SNEGSKA (reference sequence). V trimming: 1 base; J trimming: 5 bases; junction bases outside the gene matches: 7. The CDR3 extends over 15 amino acids. The CDR3 sequence is CSARAVAGAVDTQYF. CDR3 DNA: TGCAGTGCTAGAGCTGTAGCGGGAGCCGTAGATACGCAGTATTTT.

This clonotype was picked up many times. The genes are TRBV5-1 and TRBJ1-2; 9 bases fit TRBD1. Germline CDR1 is SGHRS and CDR2 is YFSETQ. There are 15 residues in the CDR3. With V trimmed by 2 bases and J by 5 bases, 7 bases remained unmatched. CDR3 sequence: CASSFDRGVWYGYTF. CDR3 coding DNA: TGCGCCAGCAGCTTCGACAGGGGGGTCTGGTATGGCTACACCTTC.

This clonotype appeared a few times. The chain is built from TRBV5-1 and TRBJ2-2; 8 nucleotides agree with TRBD2. Germline CDR1 is SGHRS and CDR2 is YFSETQ. J gave up 7 bases and V 3 bases, and 11 bases lay outside the gene matches. CDR3 length: 16 amino acids. The CDR3 DNA sequence: TGCGCCAGCAGCTCCCAGGGGAGCGGGGGAGACGGGGAGCTGTTTTTT. Amino acids: CASSSQGSGGDGELFF.

The J gene is TRBJ2-2, the V gene TRBV3-1; D is perhaps TRBD1 or TRBD2 (5 bases each). There are 15 residues in the CDR3. The V gene lost 3 bases and the J gene lost 5 bases, with 13 bases spanning the gap. Germline V CDR1 and CDR2: LGHDT, YNNKEL (reference sequence). This CDR3 reads CASSQINRRTGELFF. The CDR3 region has the DNA TGTGCCAGCAGCCAGATTAACAGGAGGACCGGGGAGCTGTTTTTT.

This clonotype was recorded many times. J is TRBJ2-3 and V is TRBV10-3, with 10 bases fitting TRBD2. Germline V CDR1 and CDR2: ENHRY, SYGVKD. CDR3 size: 19 residues. V dropped 11 bases and J dropped 2; count of bases not matched to a gene: 22. The CDR3 loop reads CASSTRLEVTSGDTDTQYF. The CDR3 coding sequence is TGTGCCTCCTCTACGAGGTTGGAGGTAACTAGCGGGGACACAGATACGCAGTATTTT.

This clonotype was seen only a few times. This chain joins TRBV7-9 and TRBJ1-4, with 10 positions matching TRBD1. The CDR3 contains 16 residues. V dropped 0 bases and J dropped 5; count of bases not matched to a gene: 3. CDR1 is SEHNR, CDR2 FQNEAQ, per germline (reference sequence). CDR3 loop: CASSLAETGGNEKLFF. The CDR3 region has the DNA TGTGCCAGCAGCTTAGCGGAGACAGGGGGCAATGAAAAACTGTTTTTT.

The sample holds many counts of this clonotype. J is TRBJ2-3 and V is TRBV12-3 or TRBV12-4; D possibly uses TRBD1 or TRBD2 (6 bases each). This CDR3 spans 15 amino acids. V was cut by 5 bases and J by 8 bases, with 20 bases left in between. The CDR3 sequence: CASSPGGGRGGTQYF. The CDR3 DNA follows: TGTGCCAGCAGTCCTGGAGGGGGGAGAGGAGGTACGCAGTATTTT.

This clonotype was seen at least ten times. The CDR3, as DNA: TGCAGTGCTAGACTAGCGGGAGTTCCCCACGAGCAGTACTTC. Encoded protein: CSARLAGVPHEQYF. The chain recombines TRBV20-1 with TRBJ2-7; 10 bases align to TRBD2. The CDR3 covers 14 residues. CDR1 and CDR2 from the germline V gene are DFQATT and SNEGSKA (reference sequence). V lost 2 bases to trimming and J lost 5 bases; unmatched junction nucleotides: 6.

The chain employs TRBV4-3 and TRBJ2-3; no firm D call. The CDR3 runs to 17 residues. Looked up from germline, CDR1 is LGHNA and CDR2 is YSLEER. The V end was cut by 0 bases, the J end by 2 bases, with 15 bases between. Here the CDR3 DNA reads TGCGCCAGCAGCCAAGATCCGCGTGGGAAGTTCACAGATACGCAGTATTTT. As protein: CASSQDPRGKFTDTQYF.

To note about this clonotype: This may arise from a read error, as a much more abundant clone is one base away. This chain joins TRBV6-1 and TRBJ2-4; D is perhaps TRBD1 or TRBD2 (5 bases each). V lost 2 bases and J lost 1, with 9 bases in between. CDR3 length equals 15 residues. Germline V gene lookup returns CDR1 MNHNS and CDR2 SASEGT. The CDR3 reads CASSELGRAKNIQYF. In DNA, the CDR3 is TGTGCCAGCAGTGAATTGGGACGGGCCAAAAACATTCAGTACTTC.

The rearrangement joins TRBV7-2 to TRBJ1-3, with TRBD1 matching 7 bases. The CDR3 covers 16 residues. Germline-derived CDR1 and CDR2 are SGHTA and FQGNSA. V shed 0 bases and J 1 base; nucleotides not matched to a gene: 3. CDR3 sequence reads: CASSLAGDSSGNTIYF. The CDR3 DNA is TGTGCCAGCAGCTTAGCAGGGGACAGTTCTGGAAACACCATATATTTT.

This clonotype occurred many times. V usage is TRBV7-9 and J usage is TRBJ2-3; D might be TRBD2 (6 bases). The CDR3 runs to 15 residues. Germline V gives CDR1 SEHNR, CDR2 FQNEAQ (reference sequence). V lost 2 bases, J lost 3 bases, and 12 bases lay in between. The CDR3: CASSLRDGLTDTQYF. The CDR3 DNA reads as TGTGCCAGCAGCTTACGGGACGGACTAACAGATACGCAGTATTTT.

The J gene is TRBJ2-5, the V gene TRBV2; D gene ambiguous. Germline CDR1 SNHLY, CDR2 FYNNEI. The CDR3 spans 12 residues. The V end was cut by 6 bases, the J end by 5 bases, with 10 bases between. Here the CDR3 reads CASRRESETQYF. DNA for the CDR3: TGTGCCAGCAGGCGAGAGTCGGAGACCCAGTACTTC.

This clonotype was seen repeatedly, ten times or more. J is TRBJ2-7 and V is TRBV3-1; D gene uncertain. The CDR3 consists of 16 residues. Germline V gene data show CDR1 as LGHDT and CDR2 as YNNKEL (reference sequence). V lost 8 bases and J 0 bases, leaving 20 bases between the germline ends. The CDR3: CASSNLRSQNSYEQYF. In DNA, the CDR3 is TGTGCCAGCTCCAACCTTCGGTCCCAAAACTCCTACGAGCAGTACTTC.